There are many counts of the clone carrying this T cell receptor beta chain. The V gene's germline CDR1 is SGHTA and CDR2 FQGNSA. Trimming removed 3 bases from V and 6 bases from J, with 10 bases in between. The CDR3 loop spans 13 amino acids. This specimen comes from a study of T cell repertoires in cytomegalovirus infection. TCRdb analysed the reads with MiXCR anew, one entry per CDR3 protein. Seen here are approximately 500,000 distinct CDR3 sequences, around 27% observed once, and the top ten hold 13%. The sample taken for sequencing was PBMCs. This TCR was sampled from a human donor in good health (CMV status not recorded). Some clones in this sample may be carry-over from other donors' samples. The V and J genes are TRBV7-2 and TRBJ2-3; no clear D gene. CDR3 sequence: CASSFSSGDTQYF. The CDR3 DNA reads TGTGCCAGCAGCTTCTCGTCTGGGGATACGCAGTATTTT.